These 5 T cell receptor beta chains share one sample of origin, sequenced in a study of T cell repertoires in cytomegalovirus infection. TCRdb independently ran MiXCR on the reads; one entry per CDR3 protein. The sample contains 550,000 to 850,000 distinct CDR3 sequences, roughly 30% of which appear only once. These receptors have no identified antigens. The sample in question was cultured PBMCs, obtained from culture after CMV antigen stimulation. These receptors all come from a human donor in good health (CMV status not recorded). Some clones in this sample may be carry-over from other donors' samples.

This clonotype occurred a few times. The CDR3 sequence: CASSLGPGGLLGYGYTF. CDR3 nucleotides: TGTGCCAGCAGCTTAGGACCAGGGGGCCTCCTTGGCTATGGCTACACCTTC. The chain links TRBV11-2 to TRBJ1-2, with TRBD1 identical over 8 bases. CDR3 length: 17 amino acids. V lost 1 base to trimming and J lost 4 bases; unmatched junction nucleotides: 11. Germline CDR1 reads SGHAT; CDR2 reads FQNNGV.

With respect to this clonotype: A much larger clone differs by one base, so this may be a read error. The V gene is TRBV7-4, the J gene TRBJ2-3; D is ambiguous. The CDR3 is 13 residues long. The V gene lost 5 bases and the J gene lost 6 bases, with 12 bases spanning the gap. Germline CDR1 SGHVT, CDR2 SQSDAQ. Here the CDR3 DNA reads TGTGCCAGCAGCCGTGGAGTGGCGGATACGCAGTATTTT. Its protein is CASSRGVADTQYF. The full variable domain, rest sourced from reference TRBV7-4 and TRBJ2-3, is GAGVSQSPRYKVAKRGRDVALRCDSISGHVTLYWYRQTLGQGSEVLTYSQSDAQRDKSGRPSGRFSAERPERSVSTLKIQRTEQGDSAVYLCASSRGVADTQYFGPGTRLTVL.

This chain joins TRBV4-1 and TRBJ2-1; maybe TRBD1 (5 bases). The V gene's germline CDR1 is MGHRA and CDR2 YSYEKL. This CDR3 has 15 amino acids. V dropped 1 base and J dropped 5 bases, with 12 bases sitting between them. CDR3 sequence (DNA): TGCGCCAGCAGCCAAGTGCAGGGTATTGACAATGAGCAGTTCTTC. Encoded protein: CASSQVQGIDNEQFF.

This clonotype has only one observation. The chain has TRBV12-3 or TRBV12-4 and TRBJ1-1; D remains ambiguous. Trimming stripped 6 bases from V and 0 bases from J, with 11 bases between. The length of the CDR3 is 14 residues. Here the CDR3 DNA reads TGTGCCAGCAGCACCAGATCGATGAACACTGAAGCTTTCTTT. Its protein product is CASSTRSMNTEAFF.

This clonotype was seen only a few times. J is TRBJ2-1 and V is TRBV4-1; 8 nucleotides agree with TRBD2. The V gene end was trimmed by 4 bases and the J gene end by 5 bases; junction bases not matched to a gene: 22. In germline, CDR1 is MGHRA, CDR2 YSYEKL. The length of the CDR3 is 20 residues. Here the CDR3 DNA reads TGCGCCAGCAGCCCCCCCACGTATGCGACTTTCATAGCGGGAAACAATGAGCAGTTCTTC. Translated: CASSPPTYATFIAGNNEQFF.